The clone carrying this T cell receptor beta chain showed up many times. The sample comes from a study of T-cell reconstitution after alpha-beta-depleted transplantation in children. The TCRbeta library incorporated unique molecular identifiers. TCRdb re-analysed the PCR reads in MiXCR, keeping a single row per CDR3 protein. This table holds about 200,000 distinct CDR3 sequences, roughly 15% found once. CDR3 length: 14 amino acids. Between the trimmed V and J ends, which lost 3 bases and 0 bases, there was a span of 7 bases. Looked up from germline, CDR1 is SGHVS and CDR2 is FNYEAQ. The chain employs TRBV7-6 and TRBJ2-3; possible D gene TRBD1, 5 bases. The material sequenced was PBMCs from the stem cell graft donor, taken from the stem cell graft. This TCR was recovered from a human donor who donated a stem cell graft to a child with acute lymphoblastic leukemia. CDR3 coding DNA: TGTGCCAGCAGCTTGAGACAGAGCACAGATACGCAGTATTTT. Its translation is CASSLRQSTDTQYF.